This entry lists 17 T cell receptor beta chains sequenced from one sample in a study of Graves' ophthalmopathy and Graves' hyperthyroidism. RNA transcripts were the source from which TCR beta CDR3 regions were amplified. Investigators did first-round RT-PCR with HTBI primers, then second-round multiplex PCR. TCRdb called the multiplex PCR reads again in MiXCR, with one record for every CDR3 protein. This sample yields about 1.2 million distinct CDR3 sequences, of which about 36% are seen a single time; 8.5% to 14% belongs to the top ten. The sample consisted of peripheral blood or thyroid tissue (not recorded which). All receptors derive from an adult man with Graves' hyperthyroidism.

This clonotype was recorded many times. The V call is TRBV13, the J call TRBJ1-1, with D possibly matching TRBD1 (6 bases). Looked up from germline, CDR1 is PRHDT and CDR2 is FYEKMQ (reference sequence). Trimming left V 7 bases short and J 11 bases short, with 23 bases between. The CDR3 loop spans 14 amino acids. The CDR3 DNA is TGTGCCAGCACATTTACCTCGGGGGCGGAAGGCGCTTTCTTT. It codes for CASTFTSGAEGAFF.

This chain uses TRBV7-3 with TRBJ2-6, with D maybe TRBD1 (5 bases). The CDR3 is made up of 15 amino acids. Germline CDR1 and CDR2: SGHTA and FQGTGA. The V end lost 6 bases, the J end lost 1 base, and 10 bases lay between the germline ends. Here the CDR3 reads CASSTQVSGANVLTF. The DNA of the CDR3 is TGTGCCAGCAGTACACAGGTTTCTGGGGCCAACGTCCTGACTTTC.

Turning to this clonotype: A clone one base away is much larger, so this may be a read error. The chain combines TRBV5-1 with TRBJ1-1, with TRBD1 matching 7 bases. Germline V gives CDR1 SGHRS, CDR2 YFSETQ. The CDR3 totals 14 residues. CDR3 bases: TGCACCAGCAGCCTTAACAGGGGCAACACTGAAGCTTTCTTT. Residues: CTSSLNRGNTEAFF.

In this sample, this clonotype turned up many times. The J gene is TRBJ2-7, the V gene TRBV10-3; 8 positions match TRBD1. The CDR3 totals 17 residues. The junction had 14 bases not matched to a gene; V was cut back by 3 bases and J by 4 bases. Germline CDR1 ENHRY, CDR2 SYGVKD. The CDR3 coding sequence is TGTGCCATCAGTGACACCCAGGGGGCGAGTAGAGGGTACGAGCAGTACTTC. Translation gives CAISDTQGASRGYEQYF.

This clonotype was seen ten or more times. One junction end does not reproduce the germline sequence, and a read error may be involved. This sequence joins TRBV2 and TRBJ1-3; D is unclear. The CDR3 has 16 residues. Per germline, CDR1 SNHLY and CDR2 FYNNEI. In DNA form, the CDR3 reads TGTGCCAGCAGGGAAGAGGGAGGGTTCTCTGGAAACACCATATATTTT. It translates to CASREEGGFSGNTIYF.

A word on this clonotype: A much larger clonotype is one base distant, so this may be a read error. This chain joins TRBV5-1 and TRBJ1-1, with D hard to call. CDR1 and CDR2 from the germline V gene are SGHRS and YFSETQ. CDR3 length: 15 residues. Trimming shortened V by 0 bases and J by 3 bases, and 12 bases separated the two germline ends. CDR3 nucleotide sequence: TGCGCCAGCAGCTTGGCGTGGGGTTGGGACACTGAAGCTTTCTTT. This codes for CASSLAWGWDTEAFF.

The CDR3: CASSQDFAGVETQYF. The DNA of the CDR3 is TGTGCCAGCAGCCAAGATTTTGCGGGAGTAGAGACCCAGTACTTC. The gene calls are TRBV14 and TRBJ2-5; TRBD2 agrees at 7 bases. The V gene's germline CDR1 is SGHDN and CDR2 FVKESK. The CDR3 runs to 15 residues. The trim removed 0 bases at V and 4 bases at J, leaving 5 bases unmatched. Supplemented by reference TRBV14 and TRBJ2-5, the full variable domain reads EAGVTQFPSHSVIEKGQTVTLRCDPISGHDNLYWYRRVMGKEIKFLLHFVKESKQDESGMPNNRFLAERTGGTYSTLKVQPAELEDSGVYFCASSQDFAGVETQYFGPGTRLLVL.

V gene TRBV2 combines with J gene TRBJ2-5, with 7 bases identical to TRBD1. Germline trimming cut 3 bases from V and 1 base from J; bases unmatched to any gene: 5. This CDR3 comprises 15 residues. The germline V gene encodes CDR1 SNHLY and CDR2 FYNNEI. CDR3 DNA: TGTGCCAGCAGTGACTGGACAGGTATCCAAGAGACCCAGTACTTC. The encoded protein is CASSDWTGIQETQYF.

In nucleotides, the CDR3 is TGTGCCAGCAGTTTACAGGGGGATGACAATCAGCCCCAGCATTTT. Translating gives CASSLQGDDNQPQHF. The V call is TRBV28, the J call TRBJ1-5; TRBD1 matches 7 bases. In germline, CDR1 is MDHEN, CDR2 SYDVKM. The V segment lost 2 bases and the J segment 3 bases; nucleotides outside the gene matches: 4. CDR3 length: 15 amino acids.

This clonotype was counted a few times. This sequence joins TRBV7-3 and TRBJ2-7; D might be TRBD2 (5 bases). In germline, CDR1 is SGHTA, CDR2 FQGTGA. The V end lost 1 base, the J end lost 0 bases, and 19 bases lay between the germline ends. The CDR3 sequence is 18 residues long. The CDR3 bases are TGTGCCAGCAGCTTAAAGGGCAGCGGAGAGGCTTTCTCCTACGAGCAGTACTTC. The encoded protein is CASSLKGSGEAFSYEQYF. The complete variable domain, with remaining parts taken from reference TRBV7-3 and TRBJ2-7, reads GAGVSQTPSNKVTEKGKYVELRCDPISGHTALYWYRQSLGQGPEFLIYFQGTGAADDSGLPNDRFFAVRPEGSVSTLKIQRTERGDSAVYLCASSLKGSGEAFSYEQYFGPGTRLTVT.

J is TRBJ2-7 and V is TRBV10-3; D not resolved. Germline V gene lookup returns CDR1 ENHRY and CDR2 SYGVKD. The ends were cut back, 7 bases at V and 3 bases at J, with 16 bases in the middle. This CDR3 spans 14 amino acids. CDR3 residues: CAIMLEASSYEQYF. The DNA for the CDR3 is TGTGCCATCATGCTAGAGGCATCGAGCTACGAGCAGTACTTC.

CDR3 nucleotide sequence: TGCGCCAGCAGTGCCCGGAGTAGCGGGACTAACACCGGGGAGCTGTTTTTT. As protein: CASSARSSGTNTGELFF. The chain uses TRBV10-2 and TRBJ2-2; the match to TRBD2 covers 8 bases. Germline CDR1 is WSHSY and CDR2 is SAAADI. CDR3 length: 17 residues. V gave up 4 bases and J gave up 2 bases; unmatched junction bases: 9.

The V and J genes are TRBV13 and TRBJ1-3; D not certain. The CDR3 has 14 amino acids. Germline lookup yields CDR1 PRHDT and CDR2 FYEKMQ (reference sequence). The V gene lost 4 bases and the J gene lost 11 bases, with 18 bases spanning the gap. The CDR3 sequence is CASSSRDGRYPIYF. The CDR3 DNA follows: TGTGCCAGCAGCTCCCGAGACGGGAGGTACCCCATATATTTT.

The gene calls are TRBV19 and TRBJ2-5; perhaps TRBD2 as D (5 bases). Germline-derived CDR1 and CDR2 are LNHDA and SQIVND (reference sequence). Trimming shortened V by 5 bases and J by 7 bases, and 11 bases separated the two germline ends. The length of the CDR3 is 12 residues. For the CDR3, the DNA is TGTGCCAGTAGTCGACGGGCGGGGACCCAGTACTTC. This encodes CASSRRAGTQYF.

This clonotype was recorded many times. The chain carries TRBV7-9 and TRBJ2-7; weak D call: TRBD1 (5 bases). The V gene's germline CDR1 is SEHNR and CDR2 FQNEAQ (reference sequence). V shed 2 bases and J shed 2 bases, with 16 bases lying between them. This CDR3 spans 16 amino acids. The CDR3 DNA sequence: TGTGCCAGCAGCTTAAAGGGTCGGACACCTACCTACGAGCAGTACTTC. Protein product: CASSLKGRTPTYEQYF.

This sequence joins TRBV29-1 and TRBJ1-5; no clear D gene. Germline loops: CDR1 SQVTM, CDR2 ANQGSEA. Trimming pared 8 bases from V and 4 bases from J, leaving 15 bases between. The CDR3 has 13 residues. CDR3 bases: TGCAGCTTAACTATGGCAGCTAATCAGCCCCAGCATTTT. This sequence encodes CSLTMAANQPQHF.

This clonotype was recorded at least ten times. The V and J genes are TRBV6-5 and TRBJ1-1; possible D gene TRBD1, 6 bases. The germline gives CDR1 MNHEY, CDR2 SVGAGI. This CDR3 is built from 14 residues. V was cut by 6 bases and J by 2 bases, with 13 bases left in between. The DNA for the CDR3 is TGTGCCAGCAGACCAGGGGAGCGAAACACTGAAGCTTTCTTT. Its translation is CASRPGERNTEAFF.